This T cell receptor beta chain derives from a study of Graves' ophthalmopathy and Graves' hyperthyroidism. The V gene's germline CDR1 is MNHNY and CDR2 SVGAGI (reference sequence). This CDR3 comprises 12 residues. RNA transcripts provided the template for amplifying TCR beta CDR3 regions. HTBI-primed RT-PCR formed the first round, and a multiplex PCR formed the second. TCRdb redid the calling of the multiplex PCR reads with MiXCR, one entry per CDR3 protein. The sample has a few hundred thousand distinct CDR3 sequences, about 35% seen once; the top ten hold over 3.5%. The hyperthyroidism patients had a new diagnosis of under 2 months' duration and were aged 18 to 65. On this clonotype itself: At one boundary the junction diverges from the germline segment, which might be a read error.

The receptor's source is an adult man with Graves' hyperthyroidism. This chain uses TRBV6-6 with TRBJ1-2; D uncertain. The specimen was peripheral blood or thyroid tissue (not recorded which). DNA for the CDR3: TGTGCCAGCAGTTACGTTAGGGATCGCTACATCTTC. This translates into CASSYVRDRYIF.